The rows below give T cell receptor beta chains drawn from one sample of a study of blood T cell repertoires in COVID-19. Assay used: immunoSEQ multiplex PCR; TCRdb lists only in-frame clones, some missing. The sample consists of about 370,000 clones, 80% to 90% of them appearing once. Sequencing was performed on PBMCs or T cells enriched from blood (not recorded which). The receptors were sampled from a man aged 18 to 29 who had recovered from COVID-19. CDR3s include the opening cysteine and the closing phenylalanine or tryptophan. D genes are given only for firm matches. Clone size is not always given. Where it is, it says once, few, many or a class for expanded clones.

V gene	clone size	D gene	J gene	CDR3 DNA	CDR3 protein
TRBV27	NA	TRBD2	TRBJ2-2	TGTGCCAGCAGTTTATTGGCGGGGGGGCTAGACGGGGAGCTGTTTTTT	CASSLLAGGLDGELFF
TRBV19	NA	NA	TRBJ1-6	TGTGCCAGTAGTTCCCTAAAGAGGAGCTCTTATAATTCACCCCTCCACTTT	CASSSLKRSSYNSPLHF
TRBV18	NA	NA	TRBJ1-6	TGTGCCAGCACCCGGACTAGGGGGGGAAATAATTCACCCCTCCACTTT	CASTRTRGGNNSPLHF
TRBV11-1	NA	TRBD1	TRBJ2-1	TGTGCCAGCAGCCTCACAGGGGTTGAGCAGTTCTTC	CASSLTGVEQFF
TRBV6-1	few	TRBD1	TRBJ2-2	TGTGCCAGCAGTGCTAACAGGGGGCGCCTAACCGGGGAGCTGTTTTTT	CASSANRGRLTGELFF
TRBV6-2/TRBV6-3	NA	TRBD2	TRBJ2-2	TGTGCCAGCACCCCCACCGGGACTAGCGGGTTAACCGGGGAGCTGTTTTTT	CASTPTGTSGLTGELFF
TRBV4-1	few	TRBD1	TRBJ1-2	TGCGCCAGCAGCCAGGTGCCCACAGGGGACTATGGCTACACCTTC	CASSQVPTGDYGYTF
TRBV2	NA	TRBD1	TRBJ1-2	TGTGCCAGCAGGGGCCAGGGGGCCCGGGGGGACTATGGCTACACCTTC	CASRGQGARGDYGYTF
TRBV3-1/TRBV3-2	NA	TRBD2	TRBJ2-5	TGTGCCAGCAGCCAAGTGCTAGCGGGGGGACCTAACCAGGAGACCCAGTACTTC	CASSQVLAGGPNQETQYF
TRBV29-1	NA	TRBD1	TRBJ1-2	TGCAGCGTTCAGGGACAGGCCTCATATGGCTACACCTTC	CSVQGQASYGYTF
TRBV24-1	NA	TRBD1	TRBJ2-7	TGTGCCACCAGTGATTTGCGGGACAGGGTTGGGCAGTATTTC	CATSDLRDRVGQYF
TRBV5-3	NA	TRBD1	TRBJ2-7	TGTGCCAGAAGCTCTACAGGGGGCTACGAGCAGTACTTC	CARSSTGGYEQYF
TRBV5-1	NA	TRBD1	TRBJ1-6	TGCGCCAGCAACCCTCGGCCGGGACAGGATAATTCACCCCTCCACTTT	CASNPRPGQDNSPLHF
TRBV2	few	NA	TRBJ2-7	TGTGCCAGCCGCAGGGAAGTGAGCTCCTACGAGCAGTACTTC	CASRREVSSYEQYF
TRBV9	NA	TRBD2	TRBJ2-7	TGTGCCAGCAGCTCGGGACTAGCGGGAGTAAACGAGCAGTACTTC	CASSSGLAGVNEQYF
TRBV28	once	TRBD1	TRBJ1-5	TGTGCCAGCAGCACAGGGGGCTTTCAGCCCCAGCATTTT	CASSTGGFQPQHF
TRBV19	NA	TRBD1	TRBJ1-3	TGTGCCAGTAGTACAATTGGGACAGGTCCTGGAAACACCATATATTTT	CASSTIGTGPGNTIYF
TRBV9	NA	TRBD2	TRBJ2-5	TGTGCCAGCAGCGTAGGGGAGGGAGACGCGGAGACCCAGTACTTC	CASSVGEGDAETQYF
TRBV14	few	TRBD1	TRBJ2-7	TGTGCCAGCAGCCAAAAAACCAGACCGGGACAGGGATACGAGCAGTACTTC	CASSQKTRPGQGYEQYF
TRBV9	NA	NA	TRBJ2-7	TGTGCCAGCAGCGTGGGACTCCCCCCTAGCGAGCAGTACTTC	CASSVGLPPSEQYF
TRBV12-3/TRBV12-4	NA	TRBD1	TRBJ2-1	TGTGCCAGCAGGGGGACAGAAAATGAGCAGTTCTTC	CASRGTENEQFF
TRBV2	NA	NA	TRBJ1-1	TGTGCCAGCAGTCCCTTCAGGGGAGTGGGCACTGAAGCTTTCTTT	CASSPFRGVGTEAFF
TRBV9	NA	NA	TRBJ1-3	TGTGCCAGCAGCCCCAGGCGCTCTGGAAACACCATATATTTT	CASSPRRSGNTIYF
TRBV19	many	TRBD2	TRBJ2-1	TGTGCCAGTACAGGACTAGCGGGTAATGAGCAGTTCTTC	CASTGLAGNEQFF
TRBV2	NA	NA	TRBJ1-1	TGTGCCAGCAGTACACAGGGTGGGTACACTGAAGCTTTCTTT	CASSTQGGYTEAFF
TRBV27	NA	TRBD1	TRBJ2-7	TGTGCCAGCAGTTCCCCCGGGACAGGGCTACACGAGCAGTACTTC	CASSSPGTGLHEQYF
TRBV7-2	NA	NA	TRBJ1-4	TGTGCCAGCAGCTTAGGGCAGGTTGGTGAAAAACTGTTTTTT	CASSLGQVGEKLFF
TRBV28	NA	TRBD1	TRBJ1-1	TGTGCCAGCAGTTCCGGAGGTGGACAGGCCACTGAAGCTTTCTTT	CASSSGGGQATEAFF
TRBV29-1	NA	NA	TRBJ2-1	TGCAGCGTTGTTGGCTCAGCGGGGACAAACAATGAGCAGTTCTTC	CSVVGSAGTNNEQFF
TRBV29-1	NA	NA	TRBJ1-1	TGCAGCGTTGCCGCTTTAGGGGGGGGAATGAACACTGAAGCTTTCTTT	CSVAALGGGMNTEAFF
TRBV3-1/TRBV3-2	NA	TRBD1	TRBJ2-5	TGTGCCAGCAGCCAAGAACGGGCCGGGACAGGGGGCCCGGTTTACCAAGAGACCCAGTACTTC	CASSQERAGTGGPVYQETQYF
TRBV2	NA	NA	TRBJ1-1	TGTGCCAGCAGTCTCCAGATGAACACTGAAGCTTTCTTT	CASSLQMNTEAFF
TRBV20-1	NA	NA	TRBJ2-2	TGCAGTGCTAGTACTAGCTTGTCCGGGGAGCTGTTTTTT	CSASTSLSGELFF
TRBV9	NA	TRBD1	TRBJ1-2	TGTGCCAGCAGCGCTCCGGGACAGGAGACTGGCTACACCTTC	CASSAPGQETGYTF
TRBV28	NA	NA	TRBJ2-4	TGTGCCAGCAGTTCGACCGGAGATCACATTCAGTACTTC	CASSSTGDHIQYF
TRBV9	once	TRBD1	TRBJ1-4	TGTGCCAGCACCTTAAAGACAGGGGAGGAGGGTGAAAAACTGTTTTTT	CASTLKTGEEGEKLFF
TRBV11-1	NA	NA	TRBJ2-5	TGTGCCAGCAGCGCCGGAGGGCCTGAGACCCAGTACTTC	CASSAGGPETQYF
TRBV19	once	NA	TRBJ1-3	TGTGCCACACAGGGTGTAAGGGCCTCTGGAAACACCATATATTTT	CATQGVRASGNTIYF
TRBV7-8	NA	TRBD1	TRBJ1-1	TGTGCCAGCAGCCCGACAGGGGGCGTCACTGAAGCTTTCTTT	CASSPTGGVTEAFF
TRBV6-1	NA	NA	TRBJ1-1	TGTGCCAGCAGGGAATACTCTACAGGGACCATGAACACTGAAGCTTTCTTT	CASREYSTGTMNTEAFF
TRBV30	NA	NA	TRBJ1-2	TGTGCCTGGAGTGCAGGATCTAACTATGGCTACACCTTC	CAWSAGSNYGYTF
TRBV9	NA	TRBD1	TRBJ1-2	TGTGCCAGCAGCGCCGGGACAGTTCAGGATGGCTACACCTTC	CASSAGTVQDGYTF
TRBV7-2	NA	TRBD1	TRBJ1-1	TGTGCCAGCAGCCCAGAGGGGGCAAGGAACACTGAAGCTTTCTTT	CASSPEGARNTEAFF
TRBV7-2	NA	NA	TRBJ1-4	TGTGCCAGCAGCCCAGGGGCTCGGGAAAAACTGTTTTTT	CASSPGAREKLFF
TRBV3-1/TRBV3-2	NA	TRBD1	TRBJ1-6	TGTGCCAGCAGCCAGATGAGGGGGCATGGTAATTCACCCCTCCACTTT	CASSQMRGHGNSPLHF
TRBV7-8	NA	TRBD1	TRBJ2-3	TGTGCCAGCAGCTTCGGACAGGGAAGCACAGATACGCAGTATTTT	CASSFGQGSTDTQYF
TRBV19	NA	TRBD1	TRBJ2-5	TGTGCCAGTAGTTCCAACCCGCCGGACAGGATTGTAGAAAACCAAGAGACCCAGTACTTC	CASSSNPPDRIVENQETQYF
TRBV6-5	NA	TRBD1	TRBJ2-5	TGTGCCAGCAGTCGACAGGGGAGTAGGGAGACCCAGTACTTC	CASSRQGSRETQYF
TRBV15	NA	NA	TRBJ2-3	TGTGCCACCAGCAGAACCGGAGCGAACACAGATACGCAGTATTTT	CATSRTGANTDTQYF
TRBV4-1	NA	NA	TRBJ2-3	TGCGCCAGCAGCCAAGATTTGGAGCCCCCCTACACAGATACGCAGTATTTT	CASSQDLEPPYTDTQYF
TRBV5-8	NA	NA	TRBJ1-2	TGTGCCAGCAGCTTGGGCGGAGCTCCGGGAGGCTACACCTTC	CASSLGGAPGGYTF
TRBV5-8	NA	TRBD1	TRBJ2-3	TGTGCCAGCAGCTCCAAACCAGGGACAGGAGGCACAGATACGCAGTATTTT	CASSSKPGTGGTDTQYF
TRBV18	NA	TRBD1	TRBJ1-5	TGTGCCAGCTCACCAACGGGACAGGGGGTCAGTCAGCCCCAGCATTTT	CASSPTGQGVSQPQHF
TRBV28	NA	TRBD1	TRBJ1-2	TGTGCCAGCAGTTATGGGACAGCCTATGGCTACACCTTC	CASSYGTAYGYTF
TRBV11-2	NA	TRBD2	TRBJ2-2	TGTGCCAGCAGCTGGGCTAGCGGGACTAACACCGGGGAGCTGTTTTTT	CASSWASGTNTGELFF
TRBV29-1	once	NA	TRBJ2-2	TGCAGCGCCCGAAGCGGCTCGAACACCGGGGAGCTGTTTTTT	CSARSGSNTGELFF
TRBV9	NA	TRBD2	TRBJ2-1	TGTGCCAGCAGCGAAACTAGCGGTTACAATGAGCAGTTCTTC	CASSETSGYNEQFF
TRBV9	NA	TRBD2	TRBJ2-1	TGTGCCAGCAGCGTAGCTCCTTACAGCGGGGGATACAATGAGCAGTTCTTC	CASSVAPYSGGYNEQFF
TRBV28	NA	TRBD1	TRBJ2-7	TGTGCCAGCAGTCCAGCCTCCGGGACAGGGGGCTTCTACGAGCAGTACTTC	CASSPASGTGGFYEQYF
TRBV30	NA	NA	TRBJ2-1	TGTGCCTGGAGTGTGCGGAATGAGCAGTTCTTC	CAWSVRNEQFF